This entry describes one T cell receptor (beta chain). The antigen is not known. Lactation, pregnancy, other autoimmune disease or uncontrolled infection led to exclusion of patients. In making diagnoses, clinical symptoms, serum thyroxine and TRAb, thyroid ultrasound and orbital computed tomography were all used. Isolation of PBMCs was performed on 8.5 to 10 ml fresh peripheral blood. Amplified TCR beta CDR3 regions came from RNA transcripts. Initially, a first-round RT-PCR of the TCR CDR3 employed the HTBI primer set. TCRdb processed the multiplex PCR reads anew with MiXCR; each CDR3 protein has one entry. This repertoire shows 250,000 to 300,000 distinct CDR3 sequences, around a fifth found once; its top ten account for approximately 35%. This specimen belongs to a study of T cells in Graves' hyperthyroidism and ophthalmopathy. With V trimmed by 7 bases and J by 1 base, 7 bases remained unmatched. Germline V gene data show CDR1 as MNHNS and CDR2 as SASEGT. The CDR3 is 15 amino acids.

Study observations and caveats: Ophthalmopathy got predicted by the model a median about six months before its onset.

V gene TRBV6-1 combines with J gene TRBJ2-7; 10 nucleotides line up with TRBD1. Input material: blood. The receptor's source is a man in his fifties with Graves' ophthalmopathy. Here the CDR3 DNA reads TGTGCCAGCACCGACCGGGACAGGGGATCCTACGAGCAGTACTTC. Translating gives CASTDRDRGSYEQYF.